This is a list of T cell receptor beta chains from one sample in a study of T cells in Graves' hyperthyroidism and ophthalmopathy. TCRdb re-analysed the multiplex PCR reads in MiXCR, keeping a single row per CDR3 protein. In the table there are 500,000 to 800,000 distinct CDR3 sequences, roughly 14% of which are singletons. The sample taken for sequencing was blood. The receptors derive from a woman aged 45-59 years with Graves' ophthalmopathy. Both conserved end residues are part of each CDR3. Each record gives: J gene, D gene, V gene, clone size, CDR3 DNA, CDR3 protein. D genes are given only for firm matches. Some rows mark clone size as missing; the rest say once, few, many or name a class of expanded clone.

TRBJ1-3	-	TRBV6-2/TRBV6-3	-	TGTGCCAGCAGTGACGTATCACTCGGACTAATGGGAAACACCATATATTTT	CASSDVSLGLMGNTIYF
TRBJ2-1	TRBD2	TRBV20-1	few	TGCAGTGCTAGAGATTTTCTAGCGGGAGGGAATGAGCAGTTCTTC	CSARDFLAGGNEQFF
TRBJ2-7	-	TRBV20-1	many	TGCAGTGCTCGACCAACCGGCACCCTTTTTTACGAGCAGTACTTC	CSARPTGTLFYEQYF
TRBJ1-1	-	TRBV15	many	TGTGCCGTTCGAGGGTACGCTGAAGCTTTCTTT	CAVRGYAEAFF
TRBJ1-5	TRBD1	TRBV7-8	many	TGTGCCAGCAGGTCCGGGACAGGGCCTCAGCCCCAGCATTTT	CASRSGTGPQPQHF
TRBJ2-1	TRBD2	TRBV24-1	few	TGTGCCACCAGTGATCACACGACTAGCAGCGAGCAGTTCTTC	CATSDHTTSSEQFF
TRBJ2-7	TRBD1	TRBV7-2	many	TGTGCCAGCAGCTTAGTAGGGTCAGGGGGTCGGGTAGTGTTCTACGAGCAGTACTTC	CASSLVGSGGRVVFYEQYF
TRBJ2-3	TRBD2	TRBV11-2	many	TGTGCCAGCAGCTCCGGACTAGCGGGATTTGATGATACGCAGTATTTT	CASSSGLAGFDDTQYF
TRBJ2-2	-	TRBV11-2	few	TGTGCCAGCAGCTTAGATCACGGGTATAACACCGGGGAGCTGTTTTTT	CASSLDHGYNTGELFF
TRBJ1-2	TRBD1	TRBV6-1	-	TGTGCCAGCAGTAATGAAGGGGGCTTCTATGGCTACACCTTC	CASSNEGGFYGYTF
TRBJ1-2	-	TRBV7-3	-	TGTGCCAGCAGTTTTGCACCAAACTATGGCTACACCTTC	CASSFAPNYGYTF
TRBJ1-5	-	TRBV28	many	TGTGCCAGCAGTCCCCTGACAGGCGGGAGCAATCAGCCCCAGCATTTT	CASSPLTGGSNQPQHF
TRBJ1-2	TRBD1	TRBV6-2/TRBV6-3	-	TGTGCCAGCAGTTACTCTCCCCAGGGGGCACCCAACTATGGCTACACCTTC	CASSYSPQGAPNYGYTF
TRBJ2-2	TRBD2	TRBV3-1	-	TGTGCCAGCAGCCAAGAACTAGCGGGAGTCGGGAACACCGGGGAGCTGTTTTTT	CASSQELAGVGNTGELFF
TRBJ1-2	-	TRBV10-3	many	TGTGCCATCAGCGGGGACGGCTATGGCTACACCTTC	CAISGDGYGYTF
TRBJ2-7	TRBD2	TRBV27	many	TGTGCCAGCAGTCCCCCCGCAGGGACTAGCTTCTACGAGCAGTACTTC	CASSPPAGTSFYEQYF
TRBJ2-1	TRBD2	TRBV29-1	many	TGCAGCGTTGGGACTAGCGGCTACAATGAGCAGTTCTTC	CSVGTSGYNEQFF
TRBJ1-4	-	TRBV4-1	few	TGCGCCAGCAGCCAGATCGGGACTCGGTCGGAAAAACTGTTTTTT	CASSQIGTRSEKLFF
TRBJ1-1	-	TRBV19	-	TGTGCCAGTAGTATAGCTGGGAGGTCCACTGAAGCTTTCTTT	CASSIAGRSTEAFF
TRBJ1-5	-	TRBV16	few	TGTGCCAGCAGCCAATTGGGGCTGCCTAATCGACCCCAGCATTTT	CASSQLGLPNRPQHF
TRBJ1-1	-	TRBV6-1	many	TGTGCCAGCAGTGAAGTGGGCCACACTGAAGCTTTCTTT	CASSEVGHTEAFF
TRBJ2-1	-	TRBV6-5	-	TGTGCCAGCAGTTACAAGGATCTAGGGAATGAGCAGTTCTTC	CASSYKDLGNEQFF
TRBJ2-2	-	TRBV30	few	TGTGCCTGGAGTGGACAGATCAACACCGGGGAGCTGTTTTTT	CAWSGQINTGELFF
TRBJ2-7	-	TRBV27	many	TGTGCCAGCAGCCGGGACCCACTCTACGAGCAGTACTTC	CASSRDPLYEQYF
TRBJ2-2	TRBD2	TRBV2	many	TGTGCCAGCAGTGATGTAGCGGGAGGGGTCGGGGAGCTGTTTTTT	CASSDVAGGVGELFF
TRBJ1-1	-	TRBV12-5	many	TGTGCTAGTGGTTTGCTTTTTAACACTGAAGCTTTCTTT	CASGLLFNTEAFF
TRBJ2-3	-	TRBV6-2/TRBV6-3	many	TGTGCCAGCAGTTATGGTGAGCTGAGAGGAGATACGCAGTATTTT	CASSYGELRGDTQYF
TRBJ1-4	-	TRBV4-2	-	TGTGCCAGCAGCCAAGAGGTCTGGGGGGACGAAAAACTGTTTTTT	CASSQEVWGDEKLFF
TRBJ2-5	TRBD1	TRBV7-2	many	TGTGCCAGCAGCTTTGGGACAGGGGTGGGAGAGACCCAGTACTTC	CASSFGTGVGETQYF
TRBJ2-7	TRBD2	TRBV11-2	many	TGTGCCAGCAGCACTAGCGGGACCTACTACGAGCAGTACTTC	CASSTSGTYYEQYF
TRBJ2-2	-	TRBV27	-	TGTGCCAGCAGGCCGATCGCTAGTGGCACCGGGGAGCTGTTTTTT	CASRPIASGTGELFF
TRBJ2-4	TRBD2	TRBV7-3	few	TGTGCCAGCAGCCCGTCCGGGACTAGCGGGAGGTCACACATTCAGTACTTC	CASSPSGTSGRSHIQYF
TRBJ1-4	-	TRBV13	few	TGTGCCAGCAGCTTAAAGGGTACGGGAGGAAAACTGTTTTTT	CASSLKGTGGKLFF
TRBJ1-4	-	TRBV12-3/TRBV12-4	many	TGTGCCAGCAAGACCGATAATGAAAAACTGTTTTTT	CASKTDNEKLFF
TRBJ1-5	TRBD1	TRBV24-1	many	TGTGCCACCAGAGACAGGGGAAGGGGTCAGCCCCAGCATTTT	CATRDRGRGQPQHF
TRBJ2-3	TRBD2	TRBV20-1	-	TGCAGTGCAGCGCCGGGACTAGCGGGAGAAACAGATACGCAGTATTTT	CSAAPGLAGETDTQYF
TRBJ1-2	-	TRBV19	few	TGTGCCAGTAGTATTGAGGGTGGCTACACCTTC	CASSIEGGYTF
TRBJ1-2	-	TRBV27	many	TGTGCCAGCAGTCCAGGGGAAGTTTTGCAAGGCTACACCTTC	CASSPGEVLQGYTF
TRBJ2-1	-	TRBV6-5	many	TGTGCCAGCAGTTACGCGGTTAGCTCCTACAATGAGCAGTTCTTC	CASSYAVSSYNEQFF
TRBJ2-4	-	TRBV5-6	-	TGTGCCTCCTCGGAGGGACCCAAAAACATTCAGTACTTC	CASSEGPKNIQYF
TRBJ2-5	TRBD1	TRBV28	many	TGTGCCAGCAGTCTGAGGGGGCGCAGCCAAGAGACCCAGTACTTC	CASSLRGRSQETQYF
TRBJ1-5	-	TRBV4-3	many	TGCGCCAGCAGCCAAGATTATACCAACAATCAGCCCCAGCATTTT	CASSQDYTNNQPQHF
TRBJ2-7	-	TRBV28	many	TGTGCCAGCAGTCCCCTTTCTGTAACTGACTCGCCGCGAACTTACGAGCAGTACTTC	CASSPLSVTDSPRTYEQYF
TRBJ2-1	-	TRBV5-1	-	TGCGCCAGCAGCACCCGAGGGGGTCCCCACAATGAGCAGTTCTTC	CASSTRGGPHNEQFF
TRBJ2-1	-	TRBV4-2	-	TGTGCCAGCAGCCCGGGCCCAGGGGCCTCCGATGAGCAGTTCTTC	CASSPGPGASDEQFF
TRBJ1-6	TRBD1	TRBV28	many	TGTGCCAGCAGTCCCCCCTTCACAGGGGCCCTCCACTTT	CASSPPFTGALHF
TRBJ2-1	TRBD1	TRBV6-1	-	TGTGCCAGCAGTGAATCACACAGGGGTTCCTACAATGAGCAGTTCTTC	CASSESHRGSYNEQFF
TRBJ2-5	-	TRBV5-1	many	TGCGCCAGCAGCTTCGTTGGAGGGAAGGGGACCCAGTACTTC	CASSFVGGKGTQYF
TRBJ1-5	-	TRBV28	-	TGTGCCAGCAGTTTTCGAACAGGACTTAGCAATCAGCCCCAGCATTTT	CASSFRTGLSNQPQHF